The text below deals with one T cell receptor (beta chain). Its antigen is currently not known. No much larger clonotype is one base removed from it; base qualities were not supplied. The record originates from a study of control samples from healthy donors and cancer patients (dated by TCRdb to between 2020 and 2021). The library was built by means of the immunoSEQ multiplex PCR assay. Sourced from immuneACCESS, this table was stored by TCRdb with only in-frame sequences that have V and J called. A share of the clones is absent; for the studies checked, an unresolved V gene accounts for under half, and the remainder has no known explanation. The sample records about 100,000 clones, around nine tenths of which are singletons. The ten largest clones represent approximately 3% of the sample. This clonotype was sampled from a human donor in good health. The donor label of this sample is uncertain. The sample taken for sequencing was blood.

The CDR3 protein: CASSFGTNFYGYTF. The DNA sequence is TGCGCCAGCAGCTTCGGGACAAACTTCTATGGCTACACCTTC. This sequence uses TRBV5-1 and TRBJ1-2, and perhaps TRBD1 as D gene, on 6 matching bases. The CDR1 and CDR2 encoded by the germline V gene are SGHRS and YFSETQ. A distance of 12 bases separates the germline ends of V and J, which lose 2 bases and 4 bases respectively. The cysteine opens and the phenylalanine closes a CDR3 of 14 amino acids. The read is trimmed to its CDR3 DNA, 42 bases read in frame from base 1.